One sample yielded the 32 T cell receptor beta chains listed below, sequenced in a study of sequential checkpoint blockade in melanoma. The treatment was: randomized to nivolumab then ipilimumab (arm A) or the reverse (arm B). The table came from immunoSEQ multiplex PCR; TCRdb's copy has only in-frame clones and leaves some out. The sample lists under 20,000 clones; roughly 25% were seen once. This specimen consisted of tumor tissue (inferred from file names), obtained from a patient given nivolumab and ipilimumab in sequence. The source of these receptors is a human donor with melanoma.

This chain connects TRBV19 to TRBJ2-3; 11 positions agree with TRBD2. Germline V gives CDR1 LNHDA, CDR2 SQIVND (reference sequence). This CDR3 has 14 residues. V shed 5 bases, J shed 7 bases, and the junction held 5 bases outside the gene matches. The CDR3 DNA is TGTGCCAGTAGTCTTGGGACTAGCGGAAATACGCAGTATTTT. Protein sequence: CASSLGTSGNTQYF.

This clone was counted ten times or more. CDR3 DNA: TGTGCCAGCAGCAGACCTGTCGGGGGGGTGGAGACCCAGTACTTC. Residues: CASSRPVGGVETQYF. The gene calls are TRBV7-6 and TRBJ2-5; TRBD2 matches 8 bases. The CDR3 has 15 amino acids. Per germline, CDR1 SGHVS and CDR2 FNYEAQ. The J segment lost 5 bases and the V segment lost 5 bases, leaving 10 bases of the junction unmatched.

This chain joins TRBV6-8 and TRBJ1-2; D unclear. Trimming took 0 bases from V and 0 from J, leaving 5 bases between them. The CDR3 has 14 residues. Germline V gives CDR1 MNHGY, CDR2 SAAAGT. The CDR3 sequence is CASSYSGANYGYTF. The CDR3 DNA is TGTGCCAGCAGTTACTCCGGAGCTAACTATGGCTACACCTTC.

This chain joins TRBV9 and TRBJ2-2; perhaps D is TRBD1 or TRBD2 (5 bases each). This CDR3 contains 14 residues. Germline CDR1 reads SGDLS; CDR2 reads YYNGEE. The V and J ends lost 3 bases and 3 bases respectively, with 9 bases between them. CDR3 in DNA: TGTGCCAGCAGCGCCTGGGGGTACACCGGGGAGCTGTTTTTT. It yields the protein CASSAWGYTGELFF.

The chain links TRBV19 to TRBJ2-7; 10 positions agree with TRBD1. The V gene end was trimmed by 5 bases and the J gene end by 3 bases; junction bases not matched to a gene: 10. The CDR3 length is 16 residues. Germline V gene sequence: CDR1 LNHDA, CDR2 SQIVND (reference sequence). CDR3 DNA: TGTGCCAGTAGTTCCAGGACAGGGACAGGGGTCTACGAGCAGTACTTC. Amino acids: CASSSRTGTGVYEQYF.

The rearrangement uses TRBV15 and TRBJ2-2, with D possibly TRBD1 on 6 matching bases. The germline CDR1 and CDR2 sequences are LNHNV and YYDKDF (reference sequence). The V end lost 0 bases, the J end lost 5 bases, and 13 bases lay between the germline ends. The CDR3 is 16 amino acids. DNA of the CDR3: TGTGCCACCAGCAGAGAAAGGGGGTCAGGGACCGGGGAGCTGTTTTTT. Its protein product is CATSRERGSGTGELFF.

This sequence joins TRBV9 and TRBJ1-1, with 7 bases matching TRBD1. The CDR3 length is 14 residues. V lost 1 base to trimming and J lost 4 bases; unmatched junction nucleotides: 4. Germline V gives CDR1 SGDLS, CDR2 YYNGEE. CDR3 nucleotides: TGTGCCAGCAGCGTACGGGAGGGGGCCACTGAAGCTTTCTTT. This codes for CASSVREGATEAFF.

The genes are TRBV6-8 and TRBJ2-1; TRBD2 agrees at 7 bases. Germline values: CDR1 MNHGY, CDR2 SAAAGT. This CDR3 is built from 14 residues. The junction had 5 bases not matched to a gene; V was cut back by 2 bases and J by 7 bases. CDR3: CASSYPGLGNEQFF. The CDR3 DNA is TGTGCCAGCAGTTACCCAGGACTAGGGAATGAGCAGTTCTTC.

The V call is TRBV30, the J call TRBJ1-2; D might be TRBD1 (6 bases). The CDR3 length is 15 residues. The germline V and J ends were trimmed by 7 bases and 2 bases, with 20 bases remaining between them. Germline-derived CDR1 and CDR2 are GTSNPN and SVGIG (reference sequence). The CDR3 loop reads CAYPPRPGANYGYTF. The CDR3 coding sequence is TGTGCCTACCCCCCCCGACCGGGGGCGAACTATGGCTACACCTTC.

In its sample, this clone was seen once. This rearrangement joins TRBV19 to TRBJ2-6; D perhaps matches TRBD2 (7 bases). With 8 bases removed from V and 0 bases from J, the gap between germline ends came to 20 bases. Germline CDR1 and CDR2: LNHDA and SQIVND (reference sequence). The CDR3 spans 18 residues. CDR3 nucleotides: TGTGCCAGTCATTTCGGGGGGCGCAACCCCTCTGGGGCCAACGTCCTGACTTTC. Translation gives CASHFGGRNPSGANVLTF. Complete variable domain (other parts from reference TRBV19 and TRBJ2-6): DGGITQSPKYLFRKEGQNVTLSCEQNLNHDAMYWYRQDPGQGLRLIYYSQIVNDFQKGDIAEGYSVSREKKESFPLTVTSAQKNPTAFYLCASHFGGRNPSGANVLTFGAGSRLTVL.

The CDR3 spells CASSGADYYGYTF. CDR3 DNA: TGTGCCAGCAGTGGGGCAGATTACTATGGCTACACCTTC. This chain links TRBV28 with TRBJ1-2; TRBD1 is a possible D gene (5 bases). CDR3 length equals 13 residues. CDR1 and CDR2 from the germline V gene are MDHEN and SYDVKM. V was cut by 5 bases and J by 3 bases, with 10 bases left in between.

V usage is TRBV30 and J usage is TRBJ2-7; 9 nucleotides align to TRBD2. With 4 bases clipped from V and 2 bases from J, the junction kept 0 bases outside the gene matches. This CDR3 has 12 residues. Germline V gene data show CDR1 as GTSNPN and CDR2 as SVGIG (reference sequence). This CDR3 reads CAWTSGAYEQYF. CDR3 nucleotides: TGTGCCTGGACTAGCGGGGCCTACGAGCAGTACTTC.

The chain is built from TRBV11-3 and TRBJ1-2; D not certain. CDR3 size: 14 residues. Deletions cut 5 bases from V and 0 bases from J, with 10 bases between. Germline V CDR1 and CDR2: SGHNT, YENEEA. CDR3 amino acids: CASSPLSSNYGYTF. The CDR3 nucleotides are TGTGCCAGCAGCCCTCTCTCATCTAACTATGGCTACACCTTC.

The chain links TRBV5-1 to TRBJ1-4, with unresolved D. The V end was cut by 4 bases, the J end by 11 bases, with 18 bases between. The germline CDR1 and CDR2 sequences are SGHRS and YFSETQ. CDR3 length: 14 residues. In DNA form, the CDR3 reads TGCGCCAGCAGCGCAACGCAAGGCCAAGGCAAACTGTTTTTT. Its translation is CASSATQGQGKLFF.

The chain uses TRBV18 and TRBJ1-1, with 7 positions matching TRBD1. This CDR3 has 14 residues. With V trimmed by 6 bases and J by 4 bases, 8 bases remained unmatched. Germline V gene lookup returns CDR1 KGHSH and CDR2 LQKENI. CDR3 nucleotide sequence: TGTGCCAGCTCCCCAGGGGGACGGACCACTGAAGCTTTCTTT. This sequence encodes CASSPGGRTTEAFF.

In this sample, this clone turned up once. This chain connects TRBV18 to TRBJ1-1, with 8 bases identical to TRBD1. V was pared by 3 bases and J by 3 bases, with 3 bases of the junction left unmatched. Germline assignment: CDR1 KGHSH and CDR2 LQKENI. The CDR3 covers 14 residues. CDR3 region: CASSPSTGDTEAFF. The CDR3 region has the DNA TGTGCCAGCTCACCGTCGACAGGGGACACTGAAGCTTTCTTT.

This clone was seen more than once but under ten times. The gene calls are TRBV6-8 and TRBJ1-2; 9 bases match TRBD1. The CDR3 extends over 16 amino acids. Germline V gene data show CDR1 as MNHGY and CDR2 as SAAAGT. The V segment lost 6 bases and the J segment 7 bases; nucleotides outside the gene matches: 15. The CDR3 DNA reads TGTGCCAGCAGCATTAAAGCCGGGACAGGGATAGGTGGCTACACCTTC. It codes for CASSIKAGTGIGGYTF.

V usage is TRBV6-8 and J usage is TRBJ1-2; weak D call: TRBD1 (5 bases). V lost 6 bases and J 4 bases, leaving 15 bases between the germline ends. The CDR3 loop spans 14 amino acids. Germline V gene data show CDR1 as MNHGY and CDR2 as SAAAGT. The CDR3 bases are TGTGCCAGCAGCGTGGAGGGGCCCTCCTATGGCTACACCTTC. Translated: CASSVEGPSYGYTF.

This chain uses TRBV5-1 with TRBJ1-2; possible D gene TRBD1, 6 bases. The CDR3 spans 16 residues. V was trimmed by 0 bases and J by 2 bases, leaving 14 bases between them. CDR1 SGHRS and CDR2 YFSETQ come from the germline V gene. The chain's CDR3 is CASSLGLQGGNYGYTF. DNA of the CDR3: TGCGCCAGCAGCTTGGGACTACAGGGAGGGAACTATGGCTACACCTTC.

The chain uses TRBV19 and TRBJ1-2; tentatively, D is TRBD1 (5 bases). Deletions cut 3 bases from V and 4 bases from J, with 12 bases between. In germline, CDR1 is LNHDA, CDR2 SQIVND (reference sequence). The CDR3 covers 14 residues. The CDR3 nucleotides read TGTGCCAGTAGTATCCCGGGGACGGGCTATGGCTACACCTTC. This translates into CASSIPGTGYGYTF.

This clone has more than one count but fewer than ten. The rearrangement uses TRBV18 and TRBJ1-4; D is unclear. The CDR3 is 17 residues long. Germline V CDR1 and CDR2: KGHSH, LQKENI. Trimming removed 1 base at V and 0 bases at J, with 12 bases between. The CDR3 DNA reads TGTGCCAGCTCACCACGAATAGGGCGGACAACTAATGAAAAACTGTTTTTT. Protein sequence: CASSPRIGRTTNEKLFF.

This clone has only a few counts. The V gene is TRBV7-6, the J gene TRBJ2-3, with 10 bases identical to TRBD2. The CDR3 totals 18 residues. CDR1 and CDR2 from the germline V gene are SGHVS and FNYEAQ. Trimming took 5 bases from V and 2 from J; bases not matched to a gene: 13. The CDR3 DNA sequence: TGTGCCAGCAGCCCCGTGAACACTGGACTAGCGGACACAGATACGCAGTATTTT. Amino acid sequence: CASSPVNTGLADTDTQYF.

The gene calls are TRBV19 and TRBJ1-2; D unclear. Trimming cost V 5 bases and J 8 bases, with 15 bases left between them. In germline, CDR1 is LNHDA, CDR2 SQIVND (reference sequence). The CDR3 length is 13 residues. The CDR3 region has the DNA TGTGCCAGTAGTTCCAATCCTGCGCGAGGCTACACCTTC. It encodes CASSSNPARGYTF.

This clone was seen more than once but under ten times. J is TRBJ2-5 and V is TRBV5-1; 8 nucleotides align to TRBD2. CDR3 length: 17 amino acids. CDR1 and CDR2 (germline): SGHRS, YFSETQ. V shed 0 bases and J 7 bases; nucleotides not matched to a gene: 14. CDR3 loop: CASSLGAQPGTRGTQYF. The CDR3, as DNA: TGCGCCAGCAGCTTGGGCGCCCAACCCGGGACTAGGGGGACCCAGTACTTC.

This clone turned up a few times. The CDR3 spells CASSPGTGGSYEQYF. In DNA form, the CDR3 reads TGTGCCAGCAGCCCGGGGACAGGGGGATCTTACGAGCAGTACTTC. The chain uses TRBV11-3 and TRBJ2-7, with 11 bases fitting TRBD1. The ends lost 5 bases at V and 4 bases at J; junction bases unmatched: 7. The CDR3 contains 15 residues. Germline V gene sequence: CDR1 SGHNT, CDR2 YENEEA.

This clone was recorded at least ten times. The chain employs TRBV6-4 and TRBJ1-2, with D hard to call. Looked up from germline, CDR1 is MRHNA and CDR2 is SNTAGT. The germline V and J ends were trimmed by 8 bases and 7 bases, with 11 bases remaining between them. The CDR3 is made up of 11 amino acids. The CDR3 sequence is CASSLASGYTF. CDR3 bases: TGTGCCAGCTCACTTGCCTCTGGCTACACCTTC.

J is TRBJ2-2 and V is TRBV29-1; D remains ambiguous. Trimming left V 7 bases short and J 0 bases short, with 9 bases between. The CDR3 loop spans 13 amino acids. CDR1 is SQVTM and CDR2 is ANQGSEA in the germline V gene. The chain's CDR3 is CSGRAPNTGELFF. For the CDR3, the DNA is TGCAGCGGCCGGGCTCCGAACACCGGGGAGCTGTTTTTT.

This clone came up many times. V gene TRBV9 combines with J gene TRBJ2-7, with 10 bases fitting TRBD1. This CDR3 spans 14 amino acids. Germline trimming cut 4 bases from V and 2 bases from J; bases unmatched to any gene: 3. CDR1 and CDR2 from the germline V gene are SGDLS and YYNGEE. DNA for the CDR3: TGTGCCAGCAGCCCAGGACAGGGGGCCTACGAGCAGTACTTC. Its translation: CASSPGQGAYEQYF.

This clone has only a few counts. This sequence joins TRBV6-1 and TRBJ2-7; 10 nucleotides line up with TRBD2. Germline trimming cut 0 bases from V and 3 bases from J; bases unmatched to any gene: 11. Germline loops: CDR1 MNHNS, CDR2 SASEGT. The CDR3 runs to 18 residues. The DNA of the CDR3 is TGTGCCAGCAGTGAAGCAAGGGCTAGCGGGAGTTGGGGCTACGAGCAGTACTTC. As protein: CASSEARASGSWGYEQYF.

The sample holds a few counts of this clone. The V and J genes are TRBV12-5 and TRBJ1-4; no reliable D call. Germline lookup yields CDR1 LGHNT and CDR2 FRNRAP. This CDR3 has 13 residues. The CDR3 bases are TGTGCCAGCACCAGAAGCCCACGTGAAAAACTGTTTTTT. It specifies CASTRSPREKLFF.

The V and J genes are TRBV5-1 and TRBJ2-7; TRBD1 aligns across 9 bases. The germline V gene has CDR1 SGHRS and CDR2 YFSETQ. The V gene end was trimmed by 4 bases and the J gene end by 7 bases; junction bases not matched to a gene: 9. This CDR3 region has 14 residues. The DNA for the CDR3 is TGCGCCAGCAGCCCCCGGGGACAGGGTGAAGAGCAGTACTTC. This codes for CASSPRGQGEEQYF.

Only a few counts were recorded for this clone. The chain employs TRBV15 and TRBJ2-1; D gene ambiguous. CDR3 size: 19 residues. The V end lost 1 base, the J end lost 0 bases, and 19 bases lay between the germline ends. The germline V gene has CDR1 LNHNV and CDR2 YYDKDF (reference sequence). The DNA of the CDR3 is TGTGCCACCAGCAGAGTAATTATCGGTGTCGTAAGCTCCTACAATGAGCAGTTCTTC. Translating gives CATSRVIIGVVSSYNEQFF.